This T cell receptor (beta chain) was found in a study of shared clonotypes between healthy human individuals (dated by TCRdb to 2018 to 2020). About the study as a whole: Two women and three men aged 18 to 49 years were included in the cohort. Per donor, three plates each were used for CD4 naive and CD4 memory, two for CD8 naive, and one for CD8 memory. To estimate repertoire size and how much clonotypes are shared between individuals, the study performed deep sequencing of blood TCR repertoires from roughly five healthy adults. To increase sequencing depth and limit assay-specific biases, TCR repertoire library preparation and sequencing were carried out by different laboratories using diverse techniques. Each donor's leukapheresis produced roughly between roughly 0.9 and 9 billion PBMCs. Paper-wide results and their limitations: Compared with non-shared clonotypes, clonotypes shared by all four sorted-subset donors had higher generation probabilities. Even with the large sequencing depth, rarefaction of the sorted-subset datasets indicated that sequencing was incomplete. Based on pairwise subsampling, the degree of clonotype sharing among donors was expected to be affected by sequencing depth. Larger estimated clonotype richness was generally found for naive subsets than for memory subsets. Because the study included only a small number of donors, the genetic and exposure-history diversity represented was limited. Across a few donors, approximately 5% of naive CD4, approximately 3.6% of naive CD8, 2.3% of memory CD4, and 0.4% of memory CD8 clonotypes were shared. Sampling was restricted to blood, and TCR repertoires in tissue are likely to differ from TCR repertoires in blood.

Concerning this clone: Which antigen it targets is not known. Per-base qualities were not stored, and no clone one base away is much larger.

The germline V gene yields SGDLS for CDR1 and YYNGEE for CDR2. V is reduced by 0 bases and J by 5 bases, leaving a spacing of 11 bases between them. Inclusive of the bounding cysteine and phenylalanine, the CDR3 is 15 residues long. CDR3 DNA is the only sequence kept; it has 45 bases, read in frame from the first base. TCR CDR3 regions were amplified from genomic DNA by multiplex PCR using the deep immunoSEQ assay. For each cell subset, the extracted genomic DNA was distributed evenly across all wells of several immunoSEQ 96-well plates, and each plate served as one replicate. For sorted subsets, roughly 200 ng of genomic DNA, equivalent to around 29,000 T cell genomes, went into each replicate PCR. Purified libraries were measured with a Qubit 3.0 fluorometer, size-checked on a Bioanalyzer 2100, and measured again with the KAPA Library Quantification kit. Every immunoSEQ 96-well plate was sequenced on a dedicated single-read 150-cycle Illumina NextSeq 550 flow cell. In the authors' own workflow: Because the immunoSEQ output held only junctional sequences and lacked quality scores, the filtering could not match the filtering applied to full-length reads. Sequences were annotated with PyIR, a Python wrapper for IgBLAST v1.9, using IMGT germline references to assign V/J genes and CDR3. Reads were filtered out if the reads had weak V/J assignments (E-value above 1e-6), no CDR3, stop codons, out-of-frame junctions, or ambiguous translated residues. V3J clonotypes were defined by identical inferred V gene, J gene, and CDR3 amino acid sequence. To compute the percentage overlap between repertoires, the number of shared unique clonotypes was divided by the size of the smaller repertoire. RTK rarefaction, the Chao1 estimator, and Recon v2.1 estimates of unobserved clonotypes were used to assess repertoire richness. OLGA was used to compute generation probabilities for all TCRbeta clonotypes that the gDNA method yielded from a handful of donors. TCRdb retrieved this table from immuneACCESS and kept in-frame rearrangements only. Not all clones are present; in checked studies, unresolved V genes account for under half, and no reason is known for the remainder. The V and J calls and clone size come from that table; D and trimming were worked out from the DNA. This sample gives about 1.5 million clones in total; over 95% of them show up just once. The ten largest clones add up to 1.2% of the sample.

Healthy HIV-negative adults with no recently reported acute infections or vaccinations were included as donors. Every donor was a Caucasian adult living in Nashville, Tennessee, USA. CD4+ T cells were enriched by magnetic negative selection; naive cells were then positively selected on CD45RA, and the negative fraction formed the memory subset. After blood collection by leukapheresis, PBMCs were isolated using Ficoll-Histopaque density gradient centrifugation and then cryopreserved in the vapor phase of liquid nitrogen. Purity and quantity of every magnetically sorted T cell population were checked by analytical flow cytometry. Each sorted fraction had its genomic DNA isolated and then quantified by UV absorbance on a Nanodrop 2000c.

The V and J segments used are TRBV9 and TRBJ2-2, with a tentative D gene TRBD1 over 6 matching bases. Material for sequencing was naive CD4+ T cells sorted from blood. The cell subset or site label of this sample denotes: CD45RA+ positively selected. This clonotype was sampled from a man aged 25-40 years in good health. The CDR3 amino acid sequence is: CASSVGNRATGELFF. The nucleotide sequence reads TGTGCCAGCAGCGTAGGTAACAGGGCAACCGGGGAGCTGTTTTTT.